This TCR beta chain was captured by sequencing in a study of T cells in Graves' hyperthyroidism and ophthalmopathy. Overall study results and limits: Ophthalmopathy was distinguished from stable hyperthyroidism by 13 V-J signatures. Most expanded thyroid clonotypes above 0.001 also appeared in blood.

Germline V lookup: CDR1 SGHAT, CDR2 FQNNGV. The CDR3 spans 13 residues. V shed 1 base and J shed 3 bases, with 7 bases lying between them. RNA transcripts were the template for amplifying TCR beta CDR3 regions. With the HTBI primer set, the TCR CDR3 went through a first round of RT-PCR. TCRdb used MiXCR to reprocess the multiplex PCR reads, holding one entry per CDR3 protein. The sample has fewer than 350,000 distinct CDR3 sequences, roughly 15% seen once; the top ten hold 6.5% to 10%. The sample holds many counts of this clonotype. Its antigen is not known. Predating any ophthalmopathy symptoms, the blood sample was taken at first hyperthyroidism diagnosis. Using more than 7.5 ml of fresh peripheral blood, PBMCs were prepared.

The chain joins TRBV11-2 to TRBJ2-7; D remains unclear. The TCR sequence derives from a woman between 25 and 40 years old with Graves' hyperthyroidism that later progressed to Graves' ophthalmopathy. The sequenced sample consisted of blood. The CDR3 is CASSLGHLYEQYF. The CDR3 coding sequence is TGTGCCAGCAGCTTAGGACACCTCTACGAGCAGTACTTC.